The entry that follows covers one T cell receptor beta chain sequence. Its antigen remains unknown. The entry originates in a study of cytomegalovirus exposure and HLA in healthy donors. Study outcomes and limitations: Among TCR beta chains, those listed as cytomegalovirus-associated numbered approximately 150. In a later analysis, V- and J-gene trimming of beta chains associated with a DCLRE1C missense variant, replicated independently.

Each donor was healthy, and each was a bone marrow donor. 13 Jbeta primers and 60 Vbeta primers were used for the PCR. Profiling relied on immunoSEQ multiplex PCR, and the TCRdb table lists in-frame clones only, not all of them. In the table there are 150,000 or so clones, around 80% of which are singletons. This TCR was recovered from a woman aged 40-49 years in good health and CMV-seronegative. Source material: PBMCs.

The CDR3 nucleotides are TGCGCCAGCAGCCAGGTCCGCGGGTCCGCCGAGCAGTACTTC. This sequence encodes CASSQVRGSAEQYF. The rearrangement links TRBV5-1 to TRBJ2-7, with a possible D match to TRBD2 (5 bases). The germline V gene has CDR1 SGHRS and CDR2 YFSETQ. With 4 bases removed from V and 6 bases from J, the gap between germline ends came to 17 bases. The CDR3 runs 14 residues.